A selection of T cell receptor beta chains follows, all from one sample in a study of early T cells in non-severe SARS-CoV-2 infection. In TCRdb, the 5' RACE reads were re-called with MiXCR into one record per CDR3 protein. The sample contains around 35,000 distinct CDR3 sequences, about 5.8% of which appear only once. The sample consisted of whole blood. The receptor source for this set is an adult who was a healthcare worker with PCR-confirmed SARS-CoV-2 infection or an uninfected control (not recorded which). The conserved cysteine and the conserved F or W are not part of the CDR3 here. Size tells how often a clone was seen (once, few, many) or the class of an expanded clone, and some rows leave it out.

cdr3_aa: ASSFRAPIDEQY; clone_size: -; v_call: TRBV11-2; cdr3_length: 12; j_call: TRBJ2-7
cdr3_aa: SARVDTYEQY; clone_size: many; v_call: TRBV20-1; cdr3_length: 10; j_call: TRBJ2-7
cdr3_aa: SASGDSNQPQH; clone_size: many; v_call: TRBV20-1; cdr3_length: 11; j_call: TRBJ1-5
cdr3_aa: ASSVTGYNEQF; clone_size: many; v_call: TRBV6-1; cdr3_length: 11; j_call: TRBJ2-1
cdr3_aa: ASSFSVAATDTQY; clone_size: many; v_call: TRBV5-5; cdr3_length: 13; j_call: TRBJ2-3
cdr3_aa: ASRKRGDSYNEQF; clone_size: many; v_call: TRBV5-1; cdr3_length: 13; j_call: TRBJ2-1
cdr3_aa: ASSVSPYNEQF; clone_size: few; v_call: TRBV9; cdr3_length: 11; j_call: TRBJ2-1
cdr3_aa: ASSPVLNTEAF; clone_size: many; v_call: TRBV28; cdr3_length: 11; j_call: TRBJ1-1
cdr3_aa: ASSLFSSGSEQY; clone_size: few; v_call: TRBV28; cdr3_length: 12; j_call: TRBJ2-7
cdr3_aa: ASSLKGYEQY; clone_size: -; v_call: TRBV5-1; cdr3_length: 10; j_call: TRBJ2-7
cdr3_aa: SARESGNQPQH; clone_size: few; v_call: TRBV20-1; cdr3_length: 11; j_call: TRBJ1-5
cdr3_aa: ASSLTQGQELF; clone_size: many; v_call: TRBV7-8; cdr3_length: 11; j_call: TRBJ2-2
cdr3_aa: ASNQIGELF; clone_size: many; v_call: TRBV2; cdr3_length: 9; j_call: TRBJ2-2
cdr3_aa: ASSLARVGSNQPQH; clone_size: many; v_call: TRBV28; cdr3_length: 14; j_call: TRBJ1-5
cdr3_aa: ASSSTGGRTEAF; clone_size: few; v_call: TRBV28; cdr3_length: 12; j_call: TRBJ1-1
cdr3_aa: ASSTREGLLYEQY; clone_size: few; v_call: TRBV7-9; cdr3_length: 13; j_call: TRBJ2-7
cdr3_aa: ASSQVLSNTEAF; clone_size: many; v_call: TRBV4-1; cdr3_length: 12; j_call: TRBJ1-1
cdr3_aa: ASSLADLGEQF; clone_size: -; v_call: TRBV27; cdr3_length: 11; j_call: TRBJ2-1
cdr3_aa: ASSLSQGAEQPQH; clone_size: few; v_call: TRBV28; cdr3_length: 13; j_call: TRBJ1-5
cdr3_aa: ASTPGRGPLH; clone_size: few; v_call: TRBV2; cdr3_length: 10; j_call: TRBJ1-6
cdr3_aa: ASRRESNQPQH; clone_size: many; v_call: TRBV18; cdr3_length: 11; j_call: TRBJ1-5
cdr3_aa: ASSSNTFPHSYEQY; clone_size: medium-sized; v_call: TRBV12-3/TRBV12-4; cdr3_length: 14; j_call: TRBJ2-7
cdr3_aa: SAATGPEQY; clone_size: -; v_call: TRBV20-1; cdr3_length: 9; j_call: TRBJ2-7